The clone carrying this TCR beta chain was recorded only once. Clones were sequenced by immunoSEQ multiplex PCR, and TCRdb holds only the in-frame ones, with some missing. The data show 200,000 to 250,000 clones, roughly 86% seen once. The J segment lost 4 bases and the V segment lost 1 base, leaving 2 bases of the junction unmatched. The CDR3 sequence is 14 residues long. CDR1 and CDR2 (germline): SGHKS, YYEKEE (reference sequence). The entry originates in a study of blood T cell repertoires in COVID-19. The chain couples TRBV5-5 to TRBJ2-3, with 8 bases identical to TRBD1. Sequences were obtained from PBMCs or T cells enriched from blood (not recorded which). The clonotype was recovered from a woman aged 25-40 years with acute COVID-19. CDR3 loop: CASSLQGASDTQYF. The DNA for the CDR3 is TGTGCCAGCAGCTTGCAGGGGGCCTCAGATACGCAGTATTTT. Drawing the rest from reference TRBV5-5 and TRBJ2-3, the complete variable domain is DAGVTQSPTHLIKTRGQQVTLRCSPISGHKSVSWYQQVLGQGPQFIFQYYEKEERGRGNFPDRFSARQFPNYSSELNVNALLLGDSALYLCASSLQGASDTQYFGPGTRLTVL.